This T cell receptor (beta chain) was identified during a study of shared clonotypes between healthy human individuals. This CDR3 comprises 17 residues. This clone came up once. Its specificity is not known. When replicate PCRs were run on sorted subsets, they used around 200 ng DNA, about 30,000 T cell genomes. Profiling relied on immunoSEQ multiplex PCR, and the TCRdb table lists in-frame clones only, not all of them. The repertoire includes about 1.1 million clones, 78% of them detected once, and roughly 0.55% sits in the top ten. General observations from the study: Between a handful of donors, naive CD4 clonotypes were shared at a level of around 4.8%. What naive subsets generally showed was a larger estimated richness than memory subsets showed.

The material sequenced was memory CD4+ T cells from PBMCs. Subset indicated: CD45RA-negative fraction. The chain recombines TRBV12-2 with TRBJ1-3. TRBV12-2 is a pseudogene locus. This clonotype originated in a man in his late teens or twenties in good health. Some clones in this sample may be carry-over from other donors' samples. CDR3: CASRLGGDVSSGNTIYF. DNA of the CDR3: TGTGCAAGTCGCTTAGGGGGGGACGTCAGCTCTGGAAACACCATATATTTT.